This TCR beta chain is from a study of blood T cell repertoires in COVID-19. Across the whole study: The origin of the acute and convalescent COVID-19 samples was the United States, Italy and Spain.

TCRdb keeps only in-frame clones here, not all; method: immunoSEQ multiplex PCR. The sample holds about 32,000 clones, roughly nine tenths seen once. Germline loops: CDR1 GTSNPN, CDR2 SVGIG (reference sequence). V was pared by 2 bases and J by 3 bases, with 7 bases between. This CDR3 is 13 amino acids long. This clonotype was obtained from a man in his 60s with acute or convalescent COVID-19. What was sequenced was peripheral blood. This chain uses TRBV30 with TRBJ1-4; D unclear. The CDR3 spells CAWSRHPNEKLFF. Here the CDR3 DNA reads TGTGCCTGGAGTCGACACCCTAATGAAAAACTGTTTTTT.